The 28 T cell receptor beta chains reported below all come from one sample, sequenced in a study of blood T cell repertoires in COVID-19. TCRdb's table, derived via immunoSEQ multiplex PCR, lists solely in-frame clones and lacks some. The sample records about 56,000 clones, roughly 89% being singletons. The sample consisted of peripheral blood. Source of these receptors: a woman in her sixties with COVID-19, enrolled during active disease.

This chain connects TRBV5-4 to TRBJ1-4, with D perhaps matching TRBD1 (6 bases). Trimming pared 5 bases from V and 8 bases from J, leaving 16 bases between. CDR1 and CDR2 (germline): SGHNT, YYREEE (reference sequence). The CDR3 runs to 14 residues. CDR3 residues: CASRMAGASEKLFF. CDR3 DNA sequence: TGTGCCAGCAGGATGGCAGGGGCGAGCGAAAAACTGTTTTTT.

The chain employs TRBV2 and TRBJ1-3, with 11 bases lining up with TRBD1. V shed 6 bases, J shed 2 bases, and the junction held 12 bases outside the gene matches. Germline CDR1 reads SNHLY; CDR2 reads FYNNEI. CDR3 length: 18 amino acids. CDR3 DNA: TGTGCCAGCAGGTCGCTTAGGACAGGGGGCGCGGCTGGAAACACCATATATTTT. It specifies CASRSLRTGGAAGNTIYF. The full variable domain, its missing parts supplied by reference TRBV2 and TRBJ1-3, is EPEVTQTPSHQVTQMGQEVILRCVPISNHLYFYWYRQILGQKVEFLVSFYNNEISEKSEIFDDQFSVERPDGSNFTLKIRSTKLEDSAMYFCASRSLRTGGAAGNTIYFGEGSWLTVV.

The V and J genes are TRBV13 and TRBJ1-2, with 7 bases that match TRBD1. V lost 5 bases to trimming and J lost 4 bases; unmatched junction nucleotides: 4. CDR3 length: 13 amino acids. CDR1 PRHDT and CDR2 FYEKMQ come from the germline V gene (reference sequence). DNA for the CDR3: TGTGCCAGCAGCCCGCGGACAGGCTATGGCTACACCTTC. Protein product: CASSPRTGYGYTF.

The chain joins TRBV7-9 to TRBJ2-7; D is perhaps TRBD1 (6 bases). V gave up 8 bases and J gave up 4 bases, with 15 bases separating them. This CDR3 is 13 amino acids long. CDR1 is SEHNR and CDR2 is FQNEAQ in the germline V gene (reference sequence). This CDR3 reads CASLPTGRYEQYF. DNA for the CDR3: TGTGCCAGCCTACCGACAGGTCGATACGAGCAGTACTTC.

The chain has TRBV27 and TRBJ1-4; TRBD1 matches 7 bases. J gave up 8 bases and V 6 bases, and 6 bases lay outside the gene matches. The CDR3 has 13 residues. The germline V gene has CDR1 MNHEY and CDR2 SMNVEV (reference sequence). In DNA, the CDR3 is TGTGCCAGCAGCGACAGGGTCGGCGAAAAACTGTTTTTT. As protein: CASSDRVGEKLFF.

The chain joins TRBV14 to TRBJ2-1; 8 nucleotides align to TRBD2. Trimming at V came to 4 bases and at J to 9 bases, leaving 2 bases not matched to a gene. Germline-derived CDR1 and CDR2 are SGHDN and FVKESK. The CDR3 covers 12 residues. The DNA for the CDR3 is TGTGCCAGCAGCCGACTAGCGCTTGAGCAGTTCTTC. Encoded protein: CASSRLALEQFF. The full variable domain, in which reference TRBV14 and TRBJ2-1 provide the parts outside the CDR3, is EAGVTQFPSHSVIEKGQTVTLRCDPISGHDNLYWYRRVMGKEIKFLLHFVKESKQDESGMPNNRFLAERTGGTYSTLKVQPAELEDSGVYFCASSRLALEQFFGPGTRLTVL.

This sequence joins TRBV19 and TRBJ1-4, with unresolved D. The CDR3 is 16 residues long. CDR1 LNHDA and CDR2 SQIVND come from the germline V gene (reference sequence). Deletions cut 4 bases from V and 7 bases from J, with 19 bases between. This chain's CDR3 is CASSTADAAEGEKLFF. The CDR3 DNA reads as TGTGCCAGTAGTACGGCGGACGCAGCCGAGGGTGAAAAACTGTTTTTT.

The chain is built from TRBV29-1 and TRBJ2-2; D not resolved. CDR3 length: 12 residues. V was shortened by 4 bases and J by 2 bases, with 5 bases between the two germline ends. CDR1 and CDR2 (germline): SQVTM, ANQGSEA. The CDR3 sequence: CSVGGNTGELFF. CDR3 DNA: TGCAGCGTTGGAGGTAACACCGGGGAGCTGTTTTTT.

This chain connects TRBV4-3 to TRBJ1-5; tentative D call: TRBD1 (6 bases). The germline gives CDR1 LGHNA, CDR2 YSLEER. V lost 4 bases and J 4 bases, leaving 17 bases between the germline ends. There are 16 residues in the CDR3. The CDR3 reads CASSPSPGEGNQPQHF. The DNA for the CDR3 is TGCGCCAGCAGCCCGTCGCCAGGGGAGGGAAATCAGCCCCAGCATTTT.

The genes are TRBV28 and TRBJ1-6; tentative D call: TRBD1 (5 bases). The V end lost 4 bases, the J end lost 3 bases, and 10 bases lay between the germline ends. CDR3 length equals 15 residues. Germline CDR1 and CDR2: MDHEN and SYDVKM. Here the CDR3 reads CASSSGQNYNSPLHF. CDR3 nucleotides: TGTGCCAGCAGTTCAGGACAAAACTATAATTCACCCCTCCACTTT.

This clone was observed once. The J gene is TRBJ1-5, the V gene TRBV19; TRBD1 matches 7 bases. The CDR3 is made up of 14 amino acids. Germline loops: CDR1 LNHDA, CDR2 SQIVND (reference sequence). With V trimmed by 5 bases and J by 7 bases, 8 bases remained unmatched. The CDR3, as DNA: TGTGCCAGTAGTGAAGACAGGGTCGGACAGCCCCAGCATTTT. Protein: CASSEDRVGQPQHF.

The V gene is TRBV9, the J gene TRBJ2-5; TRBD1 is a possible D gene (6 bases). CDR1 is SGDLS, CDR2 YYNGEE, per germline. Trimming removed 5 bases at V and 0 bases at J, with 11 bases between. The CDR3 has 14 residues. The CDR3 loop reads CASSGQGNQETQYF. CDR3 bases: TGTGCCAGCAGTGGCCAGGGGAACCAAGAGACCCAGTACTTC.

The chain uses TRBV30 and TRBJ1-2, with 7 bases fitting TRBD1. J gave up 5 bases and V 2 bases, and 8 bases lay outside the gene matches. CDR3 length equals 14 residues. The germline gives CDR1 GTSNPN, CDR2 SVGIG (reference sequence). CDR3 in amino acids: CAWSRGTVSYGYTF. The CDR3 region has the DNA TGTGCCTGGAGTCGCGGGACAGTATCTTATGGCTACACCTTC.

This clone was counted once. This chain connects TRBV7-9 to TRBJ2-1; 10 bases line up with TRBD2. Germline CDR1 reads SEHNR; CDR2 reads FQNEAQ (reference sequence). There are 16 residues in the CDR3. V lost 4 bases to trimming and J lost 3 bases; unmatched junction nucleotides: 6. The CDR3 bases are TGTGCCAGCAGCTCTCCGAGGACTAGCGGCTACAATGAGCAGTTCTTC. Its protein is CASSSPRTSGYNEQFF.

V and J are TRBV6-5 and TRBJ1-6; 11 bases map to TRBD1. The CDR3 totals 15 residues. Germline CDR1 reads MNHEY; CDR2 reads SVGAGI. V lost 5 bases to trimming and J lost 10 bases; unmatched junction nucleotides: 7. The CDR3 DNA sequence: TGTGCCAGCAGTATAGTGGGACAGGGGGACTCACCCCTCCACTTT. Translation: CASSIVGQGDSPLHF.

The rearrangement joins TRBV4-3 to TRBJ2-7, with 7 bases fitting TRBD1. The V gene's germline CDR1 is LGHNA and CDR2 YSLEER. With 4 bases clipped from V and 2 bases from J, the junction kept 11 bases outside the gene matches. The CDR3 is made up of 16 amino acids. CDR3 sequence: CASSPPTGTATYEQYF. Written as DNA, the CDR3 is TGCGCCAGCAGCCCTCCCACCGGGACAGCCACCTACGAGCAGTACTTC.

The rearrangement uses TRBV6-5 and TRBJ1-2; TRBD1 is a possible D gene (6 bases). The CDR3 runs to 14 residues. Germline V gene lookup returns CDR1 MNHEY and CDR2 SVGAGI. Trimming pared 6 bases from V and 3 bases from J, leaving 14 bases between. The CDR3 protein is CASSGGQPDYGYTF. The CDR3 DNA reads TGTGCCAGCAGCGGAGGACAGCCCGACTATGGCTACACCTTC.

The gene calls are TRBV7-9 and TRBJ2-1; 9 bases line up with TRBD1. The CDR3 length is 15 residues. V lost 8 bases, J lost 8 bases, and 13 bases stayed unmatched. CDR1 SEHNR and CDR2 FQNEAQ come from the germline V gene (reference sequence). CDR3 DNA: TGTGCCAGCGCTGGCGGGACAGGGAGGTTCGATGAGCAGTTCTTC. Its protein product is CASAGGTGRFDEQFF.

This clone was observed a single time. The chain has TRBV28 and TRBJ1-4; 9 nucleotides agree with TRBD1. The CDR3 covers 16 residues. J lost 5 bases, V lost 4 bases, and 8 bases had no gene match. Germline CDR1 reads MDHEN; CDR2 reads SYDVKM. CDR3 sequence: CASSSYSGTGNEKLFF. The CDR3 DNA reads as TGTGCCAGCAGTTCCTATTCCGGGACAGGGAATGAAAAACTGTTTTTT.

V and J are TRBV19 and TRBJ2-1, with 10 nucleotides matching TRBD1. J lost 8 bases, V lost 5 bases, and 12 bases had no gene match. Germline lookup yields CDR1 LNHDA and CDR2 SQIVND (reference sequence). CDR3 length: 16 amino acids. This CDR3 reads CASSLGTTGGKDEQFF. As DNA, the CDR3 is TGTGCCAGTAGTCTGGGGACGACAGGGGGCAAAGATGAGCAGTTCTTC.

The rearrangement joins TRBV18 to TRBJ2-2; no clear D gene. Germline loops: CDR1 KGHSH, CDR2 LQKENI. The CDR3 is 14 residues long. Trimming shortened V by 3 bases and J by 3 bases, and 8 bases separated the two germline ends. The CDR3: CASSPRVDTGELFF. In nucleotides, the CDR3 is TGTGCCAGCTCACCCCGGGTGGACACCGGGGAGCTGTTTTTT. Full variable domain (missing parts from reference TRBV18 and TRBJ2-2): NAGVMQNPRHLVRRRGQEARLRCSPMKGHSHVYWYRQLPEEGLKFMVYLQKENIIDESGMPKERFSAEFPKEGPSILRIQQVVRGDSAAYFCASSPRVDTGELFFGEGSRLTVL.

The J gene is TRBJ2-3, the V gene TRBV23-1; TRBD2 is a possible D gene (6 bases). TRBV23-1 is placed among ORFs of uncertain function. This CDR3 region has 18 residues. Deletions cut 1 base from V and 4 bases from J, with 21 bases between. DNA for the CDR3: TGCGCCAGCAGTCAATTACCCCTCGCGGGAAAGTCTTCAGATACGCAGTATTTT. It encodes CASSQLPLAGKSSDTQYF.

The V call is TRBV2, the J call TRBJ2-3, with TRBD2 matching 7 bases. CDR3 size: 16 residues. Losses at the gene ends were 8 bases for V and 0 bases for J; bases not matched to a gene: 11. Germline V CDR1 and CDR2: SNHLY, FYNNEI. CDR3 region: CASAPSTGGSTDTQYF. The DNA of the CDR3 is TGTGCCAGCGCCCCCTCTACGGGAGGTAGCACAGATACGCAGTATTTT. The complete variable domain, with remaining parts taken from reference TRBV2 and TRBJ2-3, reads EPEVTQTPSHQVTQMGQEVILRCVPISNHLYFYWYRQILGQKVEFLVSFYNNEISEKSEIFDDQFSVERPDGSNFTLKIRSTKLEDSAMYFCASAPSTGGSTDTQYFGPGTRLTVL.

The chain combines TRBV4-2 with TRBJ1-2; 12 bases match TRBD1. Germline V gene sequence: CDR1 LGHNA, CDR2 YNFKEQ. The V and J ends lost 1 base and 2 bases, in that order; junction bases with no gene match: 11. The CDR3 contains 19 residues. The CDR3, as DNA: TGTGCCAGCAGCCAAGCAAGTCCCGGGACAGGGGGCAGAAACTATGGCTACACCTTC. This translates into CASSQASPGTGGRNYGYTF.

The chain is built from TRBV27 and TRBJ2-1; 11 bases are a match to TRBD1. The V and J ends lost 2 bases and 8 bases, in that order; junction bases with no gene match: 8. The CDR3 sequence is 16 residues long. CDR1 and CDR2 from the germline V gene are MNHEY and SMNVEV (reference sequence). CDR3 loop: CASSLHKGQGGHEQFF. The CDR3, as DNA: TGTGCCAGCAGTTTACACAAGGGACAGGGGGGCCATGAGCAGTTCTTC.

The chain employs TRBV27 and TRBJ2-3; TRBD2 matches at 7 bases. Trimming removed 7 bases from V and 2 bases from J; junction bases left unmatched: 9. CDR3 length equals 15 residues. Per the germline V gene, CDR1 is MNHEY and CDR2 is SMNVEV (reference sequence). Here the CDR3 DNA reads TGTGCCAGCACCACCTGGGGGGGAGACACAGATACGCAGTATTTT. This gives the protein CASTTWGGDTDTQYF.

The chain carries TRBV2 and TRBJ2-3; a possible D gene is TRBD1 (7 bases). From germline, CDR1 is SNHLY and CDR2 FYNNEI. The V end was cut by 6 bases, the J end by 5 bases, with 12 bases between. The CDR3 runs 13 residues. The CDR3 sequence is CASRTGRKDTQYF. For the CDR3, the DNA is TGTGCCAGCAGGACAGGGAGGAAAGATACGCAGTATTTT. The full variable domain, its missing parts supplied by reference TRBV2 and TRBJ2-3, is EPEVTQTPSHQVTQMGQEVILRCVPISNHLYFYWYRQILGQKVEFLVSFYNNEISEKSEIFDDQFSVERPDGSNFTLKIRSTKLEDSAMYFCASRTGRKDTQYFGPGTRLTVL.

The chain combines TRBV10-3 with TRBJ2-5, with 10 bases identical to TRBD2. The CDR3 spans 16 residues. Trimming cost V 2 bases and J 5 bases; bases outside gene matches: 8. CDR1 ENHRY and CDR2 SYGVKD come from the germline V gene. The CDR3 coding sequence is TGTGCCATCAGTGAGAGCGGGGGGGCCCTTGAGGAGACCCAGTACTTC. This encodes CAISESGGALEETQYF.